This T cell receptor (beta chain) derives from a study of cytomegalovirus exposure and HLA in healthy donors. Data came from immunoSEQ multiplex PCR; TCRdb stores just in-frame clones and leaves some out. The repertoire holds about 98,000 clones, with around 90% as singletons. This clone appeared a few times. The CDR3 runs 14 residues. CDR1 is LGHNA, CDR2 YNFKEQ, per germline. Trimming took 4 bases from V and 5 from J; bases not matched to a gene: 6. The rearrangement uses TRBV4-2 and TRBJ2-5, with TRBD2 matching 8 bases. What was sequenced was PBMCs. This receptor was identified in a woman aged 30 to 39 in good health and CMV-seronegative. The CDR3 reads CASSPGLEMETQYF. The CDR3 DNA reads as TGTGCCAGCAGCCCGGGACTAGAGATGGAGACCCAGTACTTC.